The 29 T cell receptor beta chains given below trace back to one sample, sequenced in a study of CD8 T cells in ankylosing spondylitis. TCRdb used MiXCR to reprocess the 5' RACE reads, holding one entry per CDR3 protein. The sample has tens of thousands of distinct CDR3 sequences; approximately 3% are singletons. Sequencing was performed on blood, either unsorted or a sorted T cell fraction (not recorded which). These TCRs come from a male donor with ankylosing spondylitis or in good health (not recorded which).

This clonotype was detected ten times or more. The V gene is TRBV9, the J gene TRBJ2-1, with TRBD2 matching 9 bases. Germline CDR1 and CDR2: SGDLS and YYNGEE. The CDR3 sequence is 15 residues long. Losses at the gene ends were 1 base for V and 6 bases for J; bases not matched to a gene: 5. The CDR3 sequence: CASSVTGGRANEQFF. DNA of the CDR3: TGTGCCAGCAGCGTAACCGGCGGGAGGGCCAATGAGCAGTTCTTC.

This clonotype was recorded many times. The chain uses TRBV9 and TRBJ2-5; the match to TRBD2 covers 10 bases. The junction had 8 bases not matched to a gene; V was cut back by 0 bases and J by 0 bases. Germline V gene data show CDR1 as SGDLS and CDR2 as YYNGEE. The CDR3 has 18 amino acids. The CDR3 loop reads CASSVAMATSGHQETQYF. The CDR3, as DNA: TGTGCCAGCAGCGTAGCCATGGCGACTAGCGGGCACCAAGAGACCCAGTACTTC.

This clonotype showed up many times. CDR3: CASSVQTSDGTDTQYF. The CDR3 DNA sequence: TGTGCCAGCAGCGTCCAGACTAGCGACGGCACAGATACGCAGTATTTT. The genes are TRBV9 and TRBJ2-3, with 8 bases aligning to TRBD2. Per germline, CDR1 SGDLS and CDR2 YYNGEE. This CDR3 contains 16 residues. Unmatched junction bases numbered 6, after V lost 2 bases and J lost 1 base.

This clonotype has a count of ten or more. The chain is built from TRBV9 and TRBJ2-5, with 12 bases fitting TRBD1. After removal of 4 bases from V and 4 bases from J, the junction contained 5 bases not matched to a gene. Germline V gives CDR1 SGDLS, CDR2 YYNGEE. CDR3 length: 15 amino acids. Here the CDR3 DNA reads TGTGCCAGCAGCTTGGGGGACAGGGGGCTAGAGACCCAGTACTTC. It codes for CASSLGDRGLETQYF.

This clonotype showed up many times. This chain joins TRBV9 and TRBJ2-3; D gene uncertain. The CDR3 is 14 residues long. V gave up 4 bases and J gave up 4 bases, with 13 bases separating them. Germline-derived CDR1 and CDR2 are SGDLS and YYNGEE. CDR3 nucleotides: TGTGCCAGCAGCCCCCGTCCGTTTGCAGATACGCAGTATTTT. It translates to CASSPRPFADTQYF. The whole variable domain, remainder taken from reference TRBV9 and TRBJ2-3, is DSGVTQTPKHLITATGQRVTLRCSPRSGDLSVYWYQQSLDQGLQFLIQYYNGEERAKGNILERFSAQQFPDLHSELNLSSLELGDSALYFCASSPRPFADTQYFGPGTRLTVL.

This clonotype was seen ten or more times. This rearrangement joins TRBV9 to TRBJ2-1; D call uncertain. The CDR3 is made up of 16 amino acids. V lost 0 bases and J lost 2, with 12 bases in between. Germline values: CDR1 SGDLS, CDR2 YYNGEE. CDR3 coding DNA: TGTGCCAGCAGCGTAGGGGTTAGCCCCACCTACAATGAGCAGTTCTTC. This sequence encodes CASSVGVSPTYNEQFF.

This clonotype was picked up many times. This rearrangement joins TRBV9 to TRBJ2-5; D gene unclear. CDR3 size: 14 residues. Germline V gives CDR1 SGDLS, CDR2 YYNGEE. Trimming removed 0 bases from V and 1 base from J, with 7 bases in between. CDR3 sequence (DNA): TGTGCCAGCAGCGTAGAGCCTTTCCAAGAGACCCAGTACTTC. The encoded protein is CASSVEPFQETQYF. Complete variable domain (other parts from reference TRBV9 and TRBJ2-5): DSGVTQTPKHLITATGQRVTLRCSPRSGDLSVYWYQQSLDQGLQFLIQYYNGEERAKGNILERFSAQQFPDLHSELNLSSLELGDSALYFCASSVEPFQETQYFGPGTRLLVL.

This clonotype occurred many times. V is TRBV9 and J is TRBJ1-6; D not certain. The ends were cut back, 0 bases at V and 0 bases at J, with 7 bases in the middle. The CDR3 consists of 16 residues. From germline, CDR1 is SGDLS and CDR2 YYNGEE. DNA of the CDR3: TGTGCCAGCAGCGTAGGGGAGAGCTCCTATAATTCACCCCTCCACTTT. This sequence encodes CASSVGESSYNSPLHF.

This clonotype showed up many times. The chain has TRBV9 and TRBJ2-5, with D perhaps matching TRBD2 (5 bases). V gave up 2 bases and J gave up 2 bases, with 7 bases separating them. From germline, CDR1 is SGDLS and CDR2 YYNGEE. The CDR3 spans 13 residues. Here the CDR3 reads CASSVSGQETQYF. The CDR3 DNA is TGTGCCAGCAGCGTGAGCGGACAAGAGACCCAGTACTTC.

This clonotype was detected ten times or more. The chain employs TRBV9 and TRBJ2-5; 10 nucleotides align to TRBD2. Germline assignment: CDR1 SGDLS and CDR2 YYNGEE. V trimming: 0 bases; J trimming: 3 bases; junction bases outside the gene matches: 5. This CDR3 contains 16 residues. The CDR3 loop is CASSVAAGGKEETQYF. Here the CDR3 DNA reads TGTGCCAGCAGCGTAGCAGCGGGGGGGAAGGAAGAGACCCAGTACTTC.

This clonotype occurred many times. V and J are TRBV9 and TRBJ2-2, with D possibly TRBD1 on 6 matching bases. Deletions cut 0 bases from V and 5 bases from J, with 8 bases between. The CDR3 is 14 residues long. CDR1 and CDR2 from the germline V gene are SGDLS and YYNGEE. The CDR3 DNA sequence: TGTGCCAGCAGCGTAGGACAGGAGACCGGGGAGCTGTTTTTT. Amino acids: CASSVGQETGELFF.

This clonotype was found many times. This rearrangement joins TRBV9 to TRBJ1-4, with D maybe TRBD1 (6 bases). V was shortened by 2 bases and J by 7 bases, with 15 bases between the two germline ends. CDR3 length: 15 residues. Germline V CDR1 and CDR2: SGDLS, YYNGEE. CDR3 sequence: CASSVGGGRGEKLFF. CDR3 nucleotide sequence: TGTGCCAGCAGCGTTGGGGGGGGCCGCGGTGAAAAACTGTTTTTT.

This clonotype was seen at least ten times. The rearrangement joins TRBV9 to TRBJ1-2; 9 bases are shared with TRBD1. The germline V gene has CDR1 SGDLS and CDR2 YYNGEE. This CDR3 has 15 amino acids. V lost 0 bases to trimming and J lost 8 bases; unmatched junction nucleotides: 8. The CDR3 sequence: CASSVVGTGIGGYTF. The CDR3 coding sequence is TGTGCCAGCAGCGTAGTCGGGACAGGGATCGGAGGCTACACCTTC.

The table lists this clonotype with many counts. The rearrangement uses TRBV4-1 and TRBJ2-7; 7 bases are shared with TRBD1. CDR1 and CDR2 (germline): MGHRA, YSYEKL. Germline trimming cut 4 bases from V and 8 bases from J; bases unmatched to any gene: 11. The CDR3 totals 14 residues. CDR3 sequence (DNA): TGCGCCAGCAGCCCCGGACAGGACGGAGATAAGCAGTACGTC. Protein: CASSPGQDGDKQYV.

This clonotype was counted at least ten times. This rearrangement joins TRBV9 to TRBJ1-1; 8 bases fit TRBD1. The germline gives CDR1 SGDLS, CDR2 YYNGEE. V shed 1 base, J shed 5 bases, and the junction held 7 bases outside the gene matches. This CDR3 has 15 residues. CDR3 nucleotides: TGTGCCAGCAGCGTACCCACAGGGGGGGTGACTGAAGCTTTCTTT. It specifies CASSVPTGGVTEAFF.

This clonotype has at least ten counts. V is TRBV9 and J is TRBJ2-1; 8 positions match TRBD2. Germline V lookup: CDR1 SGDLS, CDR2 YYNGEE. Trimming cost V 0 bases and J 4 bases; bases outside gene matches: 6. The CDR3 runs 16 residues. This chain's CDR3 is CASSVATAGGYNEQFF. The CDR3 DNA follows: TGTGCCAGCAGCGTAGCTACGGCGGGAGGATACAATGAGCAGTTCTTC.

There are many counts of this clonotype. V gene TRBV9 combines with J gene TRBJ2-5; tentatively, D is TRBD1 (5 bases). The CDR3 is 14 residues long. V was trimmed by 2 bases and J by 2 bases, leaving 10 bases between them. In germline, CDR1 is SGDLS, CDR2 YYNGEE. The CDR3 loop reads CASSVDDRQETQYF. The DNA of the CDR3 is TGTGCCAGCAGCGTTGATGACAGACAAGAGACCCAGTACTTC. The full variable domain, its missing parts supplied by reference TRBV9 and TRBJ2-5, is DSGVTQTPKHLITATGQRVTLRCSPRSGDLSVYWYQQSLDQGLQFLIQYYNGEERAKGNILERFSAQQFPDLHSELNLSSLELGDSALYFCASSVDDRQETQYFGPGTRLLVL.

This clonotype was detected many times. The CDR3 nucleotides are TGTGCCAGCAGCGTAGACCCCATTGGCACAGATACGCAGTATTTT. Translation gives CASSVDPIGTDTQYF. The chain recombines TRBV9 with TRBJ2-3, with unresolved D. The V and J ends lost 0 bases and 1 base respectively, with 9 bases between them. Germline V lookup: CDR1 SGDLS, CDR2 YYNGEE. The CDR3 totals 15 residues.

This clonotype was detected ten times or more. The V call is TRBV9, the J call TRBJ1-4, with D tentatively TRBD1 (6 bases). The V gene's germline CDR1 is SGDLS and CDR2 YYNGEE. The CDR3 totals 15 residues. V lost 3 bases and J 6 bases, leaving 15 bases between the germline ends. The CDR3 coding sequence is TGTGCCAGCAGCGCAAGAGGGGGGTTTGATGAAAAACTGTTTTTT. Residues: CASSARGGFDEKLFF.

The sample holds many counts of this clonotype. The V gene is TRBV9, the J gene TRBJ2-2; D is perhaps TRBD1 (6 bases). This CDR3 is built from 16 residues. V was shortened by 2 bases and J by 5 bases, with 16 bases between the two germline ends. Germline V gives CDR1 SGDLS, CDR2 YYNGEE. CDR3 DNA sequence: TGTGCCAGCAGCGTTCTAGCCAGGGGAGAAACCGGGGAGCTGTTTTTT. Protein: CASSVLARGETGELFF.

This clonotype was recorded at least ten times. The V gene is TRBV9, the J gene TRBJ2-2; D call uncertain. V was pared by 4 bases and J by 1 base, with 8 bases between. Per germline, CDR1 SGDLS and CDR2 YYNGEE. The CDR3 runs to 14 residues. CDR3 bases: TGTGCCAGCAGCCCCCTCCGGAACACCGGGGAGCTGTTTTTT. Its translation: CASSPLRNTGELFF.

The table lists this clonotype with many counts. The V gene is TRBV9, the J gene TRBJ2-6; 8 bases match TRBD2. V was clipped by 0 bases and J by 0 bases; unmatched bases: 2. The CDR3 runs 17 residues. Germline CDR1 and CDR2: SGDLS and YYNGEE. CDR3 in DNA: TGTGCCAGCAGCGTAGGAGGACTAGCCTCTGGGGCCAACGTCCTGACTTTC. The encoded protein is CASSVGGLASGANVLTF.

In this sample, this clonotype turned up many times. The rearrangement uses TRBV9 and TRBJ1-1; D not resolved. This CDR3 spans 12 amino acids. Looked up from germline, CDR1 is SGDLS and CDR2 is YYNGEE. V lost 0 bases to trimming and J lost 8 bases, with 8 bases between them. The chain's CDR3 is CASSVVGLEAFF. For the CDR3, the DNA is TGTGCCAGCAGCGTAGTGGGTCTCGAAGCTTTCTTT.

This clonotype turned up a few times. The chain recombines TRBV9 with TRBJ1-5; D perhaps matches TRBD1 (5 bases). Trimming stripped 4 bases from V and 1 base from J, with 12 bases between. The CDR3 loop spans 15 amino acids. From germline, CDR1 is SGDLS and CDR2 YYNGEE. This chain's CDR3 is CASSPDGGSNQPQHF. CDR3 nucleotides: TGTGCCAGCAGCCCAGATGGGGGGAGCAATCAGCCCCAGCATTTT.

This clonotype was detected many times. This chain connects TRBV9 to TRBJ2-1; 13 positions match TRBD2. The CDR3 length is 15 residues. From germline, CDR1 is SGDLS and CDR2 YYNGEE. The V and J ends lost 3 bases and 5 bases, in that order; junction bases with no gene match: 2. In DNA, the CDR3 is TGTGCCAGCAGCGCCGGGACTAGCGGGAACAATGAGCAGTTCTTC. This encodes CASSAGTSGNNEQFF.

The sample holds a few counts of this clonotype. A much larger clone differs by one base, so this may be a read error. This sequence joins TRBV9 and TRBJ2-1; 9 nucleotides agree with TRBD2. V trimming: 3 bases; J trimming: 0 bases; junction bases outside the gene matches: 1. This CDR3 comprises 15 residues. Germline assignment: CDR1 SGDLS and CDR2 YYNGEE. The chain's CDR3 is CASSGSGSSYNEQFF. The CDR3, as DNA: TGTGCCAGCAGCGGTAGCGGGAGCTCCTACAATGAGCAGTTCTTC.

This clonotype has a count of ten or more. The CDR3 DNA sequence: TGTGCCAGCAGCGGAACAGGGGGAACCGGGGAGCTGTTTTTT. This translates into CASSGTGGTGELFF. This chain connects TRBV9 to TRBJ2-2; 8 bases align to TRBD1. The germline V gene has CDR1 SGDLS and CDR2 YYNGEE. This CDR3 comprises 14 residues. The ends lost 3 bases at V and 5 bases at J; junction bases unmatched: 3.

This clonotype was seen more than once but under ten times. The chain is built from TRBV9 and TRBJ2-5; 7 nucleotides match TRBD1. Germline-derived CDR1 and CDR2 are SGDLS and YYNGEE. The CDR3 runs to 16 residues. V lost 0 bases, J lost 2 bases, and 7 bases stayed unmatched. CDR3 sequence (DNA): TGTGCCAGCAGCGTAGGGACAGGACGATTACAAGAGACCCAGTACTTC. Translating it yields CASSVGTGRLQETQYF.

This clonotype was picked up many times. The chain carries TRBV9 and TRBJ2-2; 8 bases fit TRBD2. The CDR3 is 16 residues long. The germline gives CDR1 SGDLS, CDR2 YYNGEE. V was pared by 0 bases and J by 6 bases, with 7 bases of the junction left unmatched. The CDR3 sequence is CASSVAAGAFAGELFF. CDR3 sequence (DNA): TGTGCCAGCAGCGTAGCAGCGGGAGCGTTCGCCGGGGAGCTGTTTTTT.